This T cell receptor beta chain was captured in a study of Ad26.COV2.S vaccination and SARS-CoV-2 variants (dated by TCRdb to the early 2020s). Context from the whole study: Vaccine-arm donors came from COV1001, a multicentre, randomized, double-blind, placebo-controlled phase I-IIa trial of Ad26.COV2.S in healthy adults. TCRbeta repertoire sequencing served as the tool for gauging how specific and how broad the SARS-CoV-2-reactive T cell receptors were following Ad26.COV2.S vaccination. A total of 32 samples were included in the TCR-sequenced set, comprising some 20 Ad26.COV2.S vaccine recipients, 5 placebo recipients and 8 SARS-CoV-2 convalescent individuals. Participants in the trial were split at random into five groups of five each, receiving low-dose or high-dose Ad26.COV2.S once or twice, or else placebo on both occasions. Throughout the experiments and outcome assessment, investigators stayed blinded to trial group allocation. Dosing of Ad26.COV2.S was intramuscular, at either 5x10^10 or 1x10^11 viral particles, delivered as one shot or as two shots spaced 56 days apart.

TCRbeta CDR3 regions were sequenced with the immunoSEQ Assay. After extraction, genomic DNA underwent amplification by bias-controlled multiplex PCR, followed by high-throughput sequencing. The study's processing was this. To quantify the absolute abundance of every unique TCRbeta CDR3 region, sequences were collapsed and filtered. Usable DNA was measured by amplifying reference genes present in all nucleated cells, and TCRbeta template counts were normalized to that usable DNA to estimate T cell fraction. Repertoire TCRs were annotated as SARS-CoV-2-specific by exact matching of V gene, CDR3 amino acid sequence and J gene to a known reactive TCR set. The reference SARS-CoV-2 TCR set came from MIRA and was filtered for enrichment in COVID-19-positive ImmuneCODE repertoires, removing public or cross-reactive TCRs. Drawing on the MIRA antigens, annotated TCRs were analysed further at the level of specific ORF or position within ORF. Breadth was defined as the number of annotated unique rearrangements divided by the total number of unique productive rearrangements, and depth was defined as the summed frequency of the annotated unique rearrangements. Two-sided Wilcoxon rank-sum tests were used to compare TCR breadth between groups. The source is immuneACCESS, and TCRdb retained only in-frame sequences with V and J called. Part of the clones is not carried over; for the studies checked, unresolved V genes explain less than half of this, and the remainder is unexplained. That table furnishes V, J and clone size, whereas the DNA furnished D and trimming. The sample yields some 340,000 clones; approximately 86% were counted once. The top ten hold 2.1% of the sample.

Overall results and qualifications from the work: The authors noted that total T cell responses may have been underestimated by the TCR breadth and depth analyses. The study lacked the statistical power to compare responses across vaccine doses or regimens. Vaccine and placebo recipients had similar non-spike TCR breadth, a finding consistent with the vaccine containing only spike. After vaccination, substantial breadth of spike-specific CD8+ and CD4+ T cell responses was reported. Ad26.COV2.S recipients had higher spike-specific TCR breadth than placebo recipients (P = 0.0014).

A note on this clone: This clone's antigen is unknown. The record has no base qualities; no much larger clone is one base away.

The sample's treatment or condition, from its label and the paper: some 20 received Ad26.COV2.S at low or high dose, single or two shots; 5 received placebo; per-sample allocation not given. For vaccine and placebo recipients, the sequenced repertoires came from samples collected on day 63 after the first injection. In Cohort 1b, about 25 adults aged 18-55 years were enrolled at a single site in Boston, USA, between 29 July and 7 August 2020. Ad26.COV2.S consisted of a replication-incompetent adenovirus type 26 vector by which a prefusion-stabilized SARS-CoV-2 spike protein from the original Wuhan strain was expressed. This specimen was peripheral blood, taken in a trial of Ad26.COV2.S vaccine versus placebo. The source of this sequence is a person between 18 and 60 years old who received the Ad26.COV2.S COVID-19 vaccine or a placebo.

In nucleotides, the sequence is TGTGCCAGCAGCCCCGGGGGTAGCGGGAGCCTGGGAGAGACCCAGTACTTC. Translated, this is CASSPGGSGSLGETQYF. The sequence links TRBV9 to TRBJ2-5; 9 middle bases align to TRBD2. Counted from cysteine to phenylalanine, this CDR3 has 17 amino acids. Only the CDR3 part of the read is kept: 51 bases, read in frame from the first base. The germline V gene specifies SGDLS as CDR1 and YYNGEE as CDR2. Germline trimming amounts to 4 bases on V and 4 bases on J, with 14 as the count of junction bases outside the gene matches.